This record concerns one T cell receptor beta chain sequence. Antigen: not known. One end of the junction fails to match germline, which may point to a read error. The method was immunoSEQ multiplex PCR; TCRdb's version includes in-frame clones alone and lacks a portion of them. The table has some 70,000 clones, roughly 82% seen once. This entry belongs to a study of T cell responses to AZD1222 COVID-19 vaccine. General observations from the study: It was only after the peak T cell response that any repertoires were sampled. Regions left unmutated in variants are reportedly the target of nearly half of spike-specific TCRs. Clonal diversity was possibly underestimated; the donors were predominantly white British and more often female. Spike-specific TCR breadth and depth both grew after two AZD1222 doses.

Germline V gene lookup returns CDR1 ENHRY and CDR2 SYGVKD. This CDR3 contains 13 residues. Sequenced here: peripheral blood, sampled on day 0 of AZD1222 vaccination. V and J are TRBV10-3 and TRBJ1-1, with D uncertain. This sequence originates from an adult in good health. CDR3 DNA sequence: TGTGCCATCGGTGACCGAAGTCTTGCTGAAGCTTTCTTT. Its protein product is CAIGDRSLAEAFF.